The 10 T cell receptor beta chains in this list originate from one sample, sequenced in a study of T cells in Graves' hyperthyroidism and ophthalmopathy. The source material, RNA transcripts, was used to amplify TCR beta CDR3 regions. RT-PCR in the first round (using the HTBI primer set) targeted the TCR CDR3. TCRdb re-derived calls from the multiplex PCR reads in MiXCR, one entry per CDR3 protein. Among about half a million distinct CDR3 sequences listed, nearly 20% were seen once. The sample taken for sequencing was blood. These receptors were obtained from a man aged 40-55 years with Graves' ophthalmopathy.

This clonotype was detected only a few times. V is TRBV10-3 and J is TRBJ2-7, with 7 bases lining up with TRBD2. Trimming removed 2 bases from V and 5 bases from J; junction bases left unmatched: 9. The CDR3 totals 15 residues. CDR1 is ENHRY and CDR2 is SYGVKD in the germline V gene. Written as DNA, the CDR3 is TGTGCCATCAGTGAGGCCCGCGGGGGAGCCGACGAGCAGTACTTC. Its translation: CAISEARGGADEQYF.

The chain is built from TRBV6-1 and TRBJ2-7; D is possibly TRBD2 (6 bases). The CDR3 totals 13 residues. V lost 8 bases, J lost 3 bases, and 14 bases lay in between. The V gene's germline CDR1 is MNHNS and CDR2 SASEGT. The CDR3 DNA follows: TGTGCCAGCGGGGCGGGGCCTTTCTACGAGCAGTACTTC. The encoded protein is CASGAGPFYEQYF.

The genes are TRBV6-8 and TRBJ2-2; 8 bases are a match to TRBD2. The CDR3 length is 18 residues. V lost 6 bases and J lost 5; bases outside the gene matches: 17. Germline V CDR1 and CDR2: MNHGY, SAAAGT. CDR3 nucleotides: TGTGCCAGCAGCAAAGAAGGAACCATAGCGGGAATTACCGGGGAGCTGTTTTTT. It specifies CASSKEGTIAGITGELFF.

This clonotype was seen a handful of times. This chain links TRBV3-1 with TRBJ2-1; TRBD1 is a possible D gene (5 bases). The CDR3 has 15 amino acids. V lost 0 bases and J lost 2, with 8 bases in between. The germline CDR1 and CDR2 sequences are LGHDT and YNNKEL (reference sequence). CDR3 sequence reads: CASSQDLDTYNEQFF. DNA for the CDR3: TGTGCCAGCAGCCAAGACCTGGACACCTACAATGAGCAGTTCTTC.

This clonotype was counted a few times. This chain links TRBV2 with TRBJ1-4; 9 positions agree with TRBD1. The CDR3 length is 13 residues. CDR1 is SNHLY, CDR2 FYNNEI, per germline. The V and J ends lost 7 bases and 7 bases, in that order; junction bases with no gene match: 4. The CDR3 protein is CASTRDRVEKLFF. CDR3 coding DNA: TGTGCCAGCACCCGGGACAGGGTTGAAAAACTGTTTTTT. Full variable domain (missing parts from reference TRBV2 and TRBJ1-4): EPEVTQTPSHQVTQMGQEVILRCVPISNHLYFYWYRQILGQKVEFLVSFYNNEISEKSEIFDDQFSVERPDGSNFTLKIRSTKLEDSAMYFCASTRDRVEKLFFGSGTQLSVL.

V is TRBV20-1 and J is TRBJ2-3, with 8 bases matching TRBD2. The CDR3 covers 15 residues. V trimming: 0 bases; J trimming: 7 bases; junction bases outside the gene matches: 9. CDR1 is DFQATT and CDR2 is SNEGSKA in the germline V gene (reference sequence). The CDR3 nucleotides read TGCAGTGCTAGAGATTGGAGCGGGAGTGGGAATACGCAGTATTTT. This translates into CSARDWSGSGNTQYF.

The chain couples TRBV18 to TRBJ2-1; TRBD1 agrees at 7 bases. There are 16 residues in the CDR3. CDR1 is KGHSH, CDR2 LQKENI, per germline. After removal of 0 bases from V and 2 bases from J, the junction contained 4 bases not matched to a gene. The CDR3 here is CASSPPKTGAYNEQFF. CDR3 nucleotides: TGTGCCAGCTCACCACCAAAAACAGGGGCCTACAATGAGCAGTTCTTC.

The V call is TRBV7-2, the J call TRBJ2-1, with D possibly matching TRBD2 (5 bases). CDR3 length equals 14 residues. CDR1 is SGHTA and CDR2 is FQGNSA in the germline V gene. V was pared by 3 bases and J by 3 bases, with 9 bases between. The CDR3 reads CASSFGRGYNEQFF. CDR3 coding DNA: TGTGCCAGCAGCTTTGGCCGGGGCTACAATGAGCAGTTCTTC.

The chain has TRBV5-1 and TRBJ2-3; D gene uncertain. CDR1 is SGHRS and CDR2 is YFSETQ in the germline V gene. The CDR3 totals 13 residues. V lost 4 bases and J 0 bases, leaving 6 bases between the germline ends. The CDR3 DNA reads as TGCGCCAGCAGCCACCCTAGCACAGATACGCAGTATTTT. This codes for CASSHPSTDTQYF.

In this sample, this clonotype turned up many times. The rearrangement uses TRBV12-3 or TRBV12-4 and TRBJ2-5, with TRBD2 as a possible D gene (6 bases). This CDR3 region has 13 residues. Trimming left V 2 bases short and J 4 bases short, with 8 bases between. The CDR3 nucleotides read TGTGCCAGCAGTTTAAGGAGGGGAGAGACCCAGTACTTC. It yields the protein CASSLRRGETQYF.